A selection of T cell receptor beta chains follows, all from one sample in a study of shared clonotypes between healthy human individuals. Method: immunoSEQ multiplex PCR; TCRdb's copy keeps in-frame clones and lacks some. Of around 200,000 clones in the sample, 90% to 95% were seen once. The specimen was naive CD4+ T cells sorted from blood. These receptors were taken from a woman in her twenties or thirties in good health. The CDR3 runs from the conserved cysteine through the conserved F or W. The order of the fields is clone size, V gene, D gene, J gene, CDR3 DNA, CDR3 protein. A D gene is named only where the DNA matches it firmly. Size values are once, few and many counts, or a class for expanded clones, and some rows have none.

>NA|TRBV6-1|NA|TRBJ1-1
TGTGCCAGCAGTGTCCTGGCAGGCATCCCTTACACGATGAACACTGAAGCTTTCTTT
CASSVLAGIPYTMNTEAFF
>NA|TRBV9|TRBD2|TRBJ2-2
TGTGCCAGCAGCCTCCGACTAGCGATGAACACCGGGGAGCTGTTTTTT
CASSLRLAMNTGELFF
>NA|TRBV11-3|NA|TRBJ2-3
TGTGCCAGCAGCGCCGAGGGTGGCGTTGCTAGCACAGATACGCAGTATTTT
CASSAEGGVASTDTQYF
>NA|TRBV2|NA|TRBJ1-5
TGTGCCAGCAGTGATAATTCATATAGCAATCAGCCCCAGCATTTT
CASSDNSYSNQPQHF
>NA|TRBV2|NA|TRBJ2-7
TGTGCCAGCAGGGTCCGGGACGTGTACTACGAGCAGTACTTC
CASRVRDVYYEQYF
>NA|TRBV28|NA|TRBJ2-5
TGTGCCAGCAGTTCCCCTCCAGGGGAGACCCAGTACTTC
CASSSPPGETQYF
>NA|TRBV28|NA|TRBJ2-7
TGTGCCAGCAGTTTAGGGGACACCTCCTACGAGCAGTACTTC
CASSLGDTSYEQYF
>NA|TRBV7-9|NA|TRBJ2-7
TGTGCCAGCAGCTTAGGACACGGCTACGAGCAGTACTTC
CASSLGHGYEQYF
>once|TRBV19|TRBD1|TRBJ1-6
TGTGCCAGCCAGGACTCATATGGGACAGGCGGTTCACCCCTCCACTTT
CASQDSYGTGGSPLHF
>NA|TRBV13|NA|TRBJ1-4
TGTGCCAGCAACCGGCGGGGTGAAAAACTGTTTTTT
CASNRRGEKLFF
>NA|TRBV11-3|TRBD1|TRBJ1-5
TGTGCCAGCACCTGTCCCCGGGACAGGGGTATTCAGCCCCAGCATTTT
CASTCPRDRGIQPQHF
>NA|TRBV28|NA|TRBJ1-5
TGTGCCAGCACTCCTGGACAACGCAATCAGCCCCAGCATTTT
CASTPGQRNQPQHF
>NA|TRBV4-1|NA|TRBJ2-4
TGCGCCAGCAGCCAATCTAGAGCGGAGGTAGCCAAAAACATTCAGTACTTC
CASSQSRAEVAKNIQYF
>once|TRBV12-5|NA|TRBJ2-5
TGTGCTAGTGGTTCGGACCTAGAGGCCCAGTACTTC
CASGSDLEAQYF
>NA|TRBV28|NA|TRBJ1-5
TGTGCCAGCAGCAACCGGAGGGGGGCCAATCAGCCCCAGCATTTT
CASSNRRGANQPQHF
>NA|TRBV28|NA|TRBJ1-2
TGTGCCAGCAGGGACGGGGTCGGCTACACCTTC
CASRDGVGYTF
>NA|TRBV7-9|NA|TRBJ1-1
TGTGCCAGCAGCTTAGATCTCTTTCCTCCAGGGCGGAACACTGAAGCTTTCTTT
CASSLDLFPPGRNTEAFF
>NA|TRBV5-1|TRBD1|TRBJ2-1
TGCGCCAGCAGCTCCAGACAGGGGAGCTCCTACAATGAGCAGTTCTTC
CASSSRQGSSYNEQFF
>NA|TRBV5-4|TRBD2|TRBJ2-7
TGTGCCAGCAGCTTGGCCAAAGCGGGAGACTACGAGCAGTACTTC
CASSLAKAGDYEQYF
>NA|TRBV10-3|TRBD2|TRBJ2-5
TGTGCCATCAGTGAGTCTGGTCTAGCGGAATACTTC
CAISESGLAEYF
>NA|TRBV10-2|NA|TRBJ2-6
TGCGCCAGCAGTGAGTCCAGCGTTATAGGGGCCAACGTCCTGACTTTC
CASSESSVIGANVLTF
>once|TRBV4-1|NA|TRBJ1-4
TGCGCCAGCAGCCAATTCTCGGGGCCTAATGAAAAACTGTTTTTT
CASSQFSGPNEKLFF
>NA|TRBV28|TRBD2|TRBJ2-7
TGTGCCAGCAGTCCCGGGACTAGCGGGTTCTACGAGCAGTACTTC
CASSPGTSGFYEQYF
>NA|TRBV28|TRBD2|TRBJ2-3
TGTGCCAGCAGTTTATTGGGGACTAGCGGGAGTAGGACAGATACGCAGTATTTT
CASSLLGTSGSRTDTQYF
>NA|TRBV7-8|TRBD1|TRBJ1-2
TGTGCCAGCAGCTCCCGGGACAGCGGCCTCGGGGGCTACACCTTC
CASSSRDSGLGGYTF
>NA|TRBV5-8|TRBD1|TRBJ2-2
TGTGCCAGCGTTAGGGGACAGGGGATTTACACCGGGGAGCTGTTTTTT
CASVRGQGIYTGELFF
>NA|TRBV11-3|TRBD1|TRBJ2-3
TGTGCCAGCAGCCTCCGGACAGGGAGCTATCCTACTTCTAGCACAGATACGCAGTATTTT
CASSLRTGSYPTSSTDTQYF
>NA|TRBV28|NA|TRBJ1-1
TGTGCCAGCAGTTTATTAGGGGCAGTGAACACTGAAGCTTTCTTT
CASSLLGAVNTEAFF